This T cell receptor (beta chain) was obtained from a study of tumor-infiltrating lymphocytes in localized non-small cell lung cancer. The overall study: The cohort mixed smokers and never-smokers, several histologies, and some post-neoadjuvant-chemotherapy samples. From each patient, both tumor and uninvolved lung, non-adjacent to tumor, were sampled.

The study, taken as a whole, reports: Only some patients had TCR sequencing, depending on available tissue. TCRbeta sequencing showed higher T cell infiltration in tumors than uninvolved lung.

Points on this clone: Its antigen is still unknown.

Using immunoSEQ multiplex PCR, the repertoire was profiled, and TCRdb retains in-frame clones only, with some absent. The sample lists fewer than 15,000 clones; roughly 80% were seen once. This CDR3 has 15 amino acids. Trimming removed 1 base at V and 0 bases at J, with 7 bases between. Germline lookup yields CDR1 SGHDN and CDR2 FVKESK. The clonotype comes from a human donor with non-small cell lung cancer. The chain has TRBV14 and TRBJ1-3; D is ambiguous. Sequencing was done on a sample of uninvolved lung tissue not adjacent to the tumor. DNA for the CDR3: TGTGCCAGCAGCCAAGGACGGGTCTCTGGAAACACCATATATTTT. It is translated as CASSQGRVSGNTIYF.